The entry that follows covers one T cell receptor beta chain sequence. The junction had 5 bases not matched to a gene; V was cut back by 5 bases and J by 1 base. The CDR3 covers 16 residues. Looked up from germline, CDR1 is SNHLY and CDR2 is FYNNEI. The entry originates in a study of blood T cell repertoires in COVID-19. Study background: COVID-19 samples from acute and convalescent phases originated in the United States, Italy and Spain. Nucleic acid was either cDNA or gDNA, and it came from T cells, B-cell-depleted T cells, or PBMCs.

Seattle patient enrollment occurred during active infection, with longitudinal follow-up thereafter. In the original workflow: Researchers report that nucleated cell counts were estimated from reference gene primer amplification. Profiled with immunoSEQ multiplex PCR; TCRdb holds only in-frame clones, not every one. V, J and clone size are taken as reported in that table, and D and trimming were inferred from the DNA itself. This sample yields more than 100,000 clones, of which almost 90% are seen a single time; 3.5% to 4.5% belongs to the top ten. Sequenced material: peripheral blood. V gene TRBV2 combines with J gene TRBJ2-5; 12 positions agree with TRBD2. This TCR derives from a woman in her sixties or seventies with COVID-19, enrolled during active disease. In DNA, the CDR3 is TGTGCCAGCAGTTTGAGACTAGCGGGGGCCCAAGAGACCCAGTACTTC. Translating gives CASSLRLAGAQETQYF.